There are a few counts of the clone carrying this TCR beta chain. These data are taken from a study of blood T cell repertoires in COVID-19. The wider study: Acute and convalescent COVID-19 specimens originated in the United States, Italy and Spain.

In the source study's methods: Nucleated cell number was recorded as an estimate derived from reference gene primer amplification. TCRdb's copy holds only in-frame clones and misses some; the assay was immunoSEQ multiplex PCR. That table is the source of V, J and clone size, and D and trimming were worked out from the DNA. The repertoire includes tens of thousands of clones, 75% to 90% of them detected once, and 4.9% sits in the top ten. The TCR sequence derives from a woman in her forties or fifties with active COVID-19. The sequencing input was peripheral blood.

CDR3 sequence: CASGSLAGGSTDTQYF. The CDR3 DNA sequence: TGTGCCAGCGGCTCGTTGGCAGGGGGGAGCACAGATACGCAGTATTTT. The chain has TRBV28 and TRBJ2-3; the D gene is possibly TRBD1 (7 bases). V lost 8 bases and J lost 0, with 18 bases in between. The CDR3 contains 16 residues. Per germline, CDR1 MDHEN and CDR2 SYDVKM.